This T cell receptor beta chain came from a study of T cells and copy number aberrations in small-cell lung cancer. Remarks on this clone: Its antigen is currently unknown.

General observations from the study: All specimens were formalin-fixed paraffin-embedded tissue, prone to sequencing artifacts.

Sequencing was performed with immunoSEQ multiplex PCR; in TCRdb, only in-frame clones are kept and a portion is missing. The data contain 2,500 to 3,000 clones, approximately 77% of them singletons. With 3 bases removed from V and 8 bases from J, the gap between germline ends came to 13 bases. CDR1 and CDR2 from the germline V gene are KGHSH and LQKENI. The CDR3 length is 13 residues. This TCR came from a man in his 70s with small cell lung cancer. This chain joins TRBV18 and TRBJ1-2, with TRBD1 as a possible D gene (6 bases). Sequenced input: normal tissue next to the tumor. In DNA, the CDR3 is TGTGCCAGCTCACCGGACAGTAGTTACGGCTACACCTTC. Translated, it gives CASSPDSSYGYTF.